This is a list of T cell receptor beta chains from one sample in a study of response to subunit inactivated influenza vaccine. TCRdb passed the RT-PCR reads through MiXCR, listing each CDR3 protein once. This sample has about 190,000 distinct CDR3 sequences, with around 14% found just once. This material consisted of CD8+ T cells sorted from PBMCs, taken more than 4 days after vaccination. The receptors were sampled from a man between 45 and 60 years old who received an inactivated influenza vaccine. Both conserved end residues are part of each CDR3. A D gene is named only where the DNA matches it firmly. For some rows the clone size is stated as once, few or many, or as a class when expanded; others skip it.

size,V,D,J,DNA,CDR3
NA,TRBV20-1,NA,TRBJ2-7,TGCAGTGCTAGAGACCCAATCTCCTACGAGCAGTACTTC,CSARDPISYEQYF
NA,TRBV3-1,NA,TRBJ1-1,TGTGCCAGCAGCCACGACATGAACACTGAAGCTTTCTTT,CASSHDMNTEAFF
few,TRBV7-9,NA,TRBJ2-1,TGTGCCAGCAGCTCAGGGAGGAATGAGCAGTTCTTC,CASSSGRNEQFF
few,TRBV9,TRBD2,TRBJ2-3,TGTGCCAGCAGCGAAGGGACTAGCTTGACAGATACGCAGTATTTT,CASSEGTSLTDTQYF
NA,TRBV6-5,NA,TRBJ1-5,TGTGCCAGCAGTTATACGGGGGGTCAGCCCCAGCATTTT,CASSYTGGQPQHF
few,TRBV20-1,NA,TRBJ2-3,TGCAGTGCTAGAGATGTGTCGGGCGAAGCAGGGGGGACGTTCCCAGATACGCAGTATTTT,CSARDVSGEAGGTFPDTQYF
NA,TRBV15,TRBD2,TRBJ2-1,TGTGCCACCAGCAGAGTGAGGGCGGGAGGCAATGAGCAGTTCTTC,CATSRVRAGGNEQFF
few,TRBV7-9,NA,TRBJ2-2,TGTGCCAGCAGCTTAGAAAGTCGGACAGTTGACGGGGAGCTGTTTTTT,CASSLESRTVDGELFF
NA,TRBV20-1,NA,TRBJ2-4,TGCTGCGCTAGAGATACGAAGGAGGACCAATGGAAAAACATTCAGTACTTC,CCARDTKEDQWKNIQYF
NA,TRBV11-1,TRBD2,TRBJ2-2,TGTGCCAGCACTCCAAGCCCCGGGACTAGCGTGGGCACCGGGGAGCTGTTTTTT,CASTPSPGTSVGTGELFF
many,TRBV30,TRBD1,TRBJ2-7,TGTGCCTGGAGTGTGGGACCGGGACAGGGGTACGAGCAGTACTTC,CAWSVGPGQGYEQYF
few,TRBV12-5,TRBD2,TRBJ2-1,TGTGCTAGTGGTTTGGGGGGGGGACCTATTACCTACAATGAGCAGTTCTTC,CASGLGGGPITYNEQFF
few,TRBV5-1,NA,TRBJ1-1,TGCGCCAGCAGCTTGAGGGGAGGCACTGAAGCTTTCTTT,CASSLRGGTEAFF
few,TRBV13,NA,TRBJ2-1,TGTGCCAGCAGCCAACAATACTCCTACAATGAGCAGTTCTTC,CASSQQYSYNEQFF
NA,TRBV28,TRBD2,TRBJ2-1,TGTGCCAGCAGTTTAGTGGCGGGAGAGGGTGTGGACAATGAGCAGTTCTTC,CASSLVAGEGVDNEQFF
NA,TRBV6-1,NA,TRBJ2-1,TGTGCCAGCAGTCCAACGACCGGACCGACGTCGGATGAGCAGTTCTTC,CASSPTTGPTSDEQFF
NA,TRBV20-1,NA,TRBJ2-7,TGCAGTGCTAGCATACCGGAGTTCCCTTCCTACGAGCAGTACTTC,CSASIPEFPSYEQYF
NA,TRBV10-3,NA,TRBJ2-5,TGTGCCATCAGTGAGTCGATTGCGGAACTCGAAGAGACCCAGTACTTC,CAISESIAELEETQYF
NA,TRBV24-1,NA,TRBJ2-2,TGTGCCACCGGGGTCGAGAACACCGGGGAGCTGTTTTTT,CATGVENTGELFF
NA,TRBV24-1,TRBD1,TRBJ1-1,TGTGCCACCAGTGACACTACGGACAGGGAGGGTGAAGCTTTCTTT,CATSDTTDREGEAFF
NA,TRBV6-2/TRBV6-3,TRBD1,TRBJ2-1,TGTGCCAGCAAGGTTCGGACAGGGATAGGTAGTGAGCAGTTCTTC,CASKVRTGIGSEQFF
NA,TRBV28,TRBD1,TRBJ2-7,TGTGCCAGCAGTCTGGACAGGGGCGGCTACGAGCAGTACTTC,CASSLDRGGYEQYF
once,TRBV20-1,NA,TRBJ1-2,TGCAGTGCCCTGTTTACTAACTATGGCTACACCTTC,CSALFTNYGYTF
few,TRBV28,NA,TRBJ1-2,TGTGCCAGCAGCCGCGCGGTCTATGGCTACACCTTC,CASSRAVYGYTF
few,TRBV12-3/TRBV12-4,NA,TRBJ1-2,TGTGCCAGCAGTTTAGCGCTGACAGGACAGAAGGGCTACACCTTC,CASSLALTGQKGYTF
NA,TRBV5-1,NA,TRBJ2-7,TGCGCCAGCAGCTTGGTAGTGGGCCAGGGGAACCCCTACGAGCAGTACTTC,CASSLVVGQGNPYEQYF
few,TRBV9,NA,TRBJ2-1,TGTGCCAGCAGCATTAGCCGTGAGCAGTTCTTC,CASSISREQFF
many,TRBV12-3/TRBV12-4,TRBD1,TRBJ1-5,TGTGCCAGCAGTGTGACAGGGGGCCTTTTGAGCAATCAGCCCCAGCATTTT,CASSVTGGLLSNQPQHF
NA,TRBV7-9,NA,TRBJ2-2,TGTGCCAGCCTAAAGGCCCCCGGGGAGCTGTTTTTT,CASLKAPGELFF
NA,TRBV7-2,TRBD2,TRBJ2-7,TGTGCCAGCAGCCGAGGGAGCGGGGGCACCTACGAGCAGTACTTC,CASSRGSGGTYEQYF
few,TRBV4-1,NA,TRBJ2-6,TGCGCCAGCAGCCAAGAGTATGCTGGGGCCAACGTCCTGACTTTC,CASSQEYAGANVLTF
NA,TRBV7-9,NA,TRBJ2-7,TGTGCCAGCAGCTTTTGGTCAGGGGACTCCTACGAGCAGTACTTC,CASSFWSGDSYEQYF
few,TRBV3-1,TRBD2,TRBJ2-3,TGTGCCAGCAGCCAAGATTGGTACGCGACTAGCGGGCGGTCGACCACAGATACGCAGTATTTT,CASSQDWYATSGRSTTDTQYF
NA,TRBV3-1,TRBD1,TRBJ2-7,TGTGCCAGCAGCCTGACGTTTGGGACAGTCTCCTACGAGCAGTACTTC,CASSLTFGTVSYEQYF
few,TRBV6-1,NA,TRBJ2-2,TGTGCCAGCAGTGATACGGCTGTTTTACACCGCGGCACCGGGGAGCTGTTTTTT,CASSDTAVLHRGTGELFF
NA,TRBV28,TRBD2,TRBJ2-1,TGTGCCAGCAGTCGATGGACTAGCACCTCCTACAATGAGCAGTTCTTC,CASSRWTSTSYNEQFF
few,TRBV25-1,TRBD1,TRBJ2-7,TGTGCCAGCGGGGGACAGGGCTTTTACTCCTACGAGCAGTACTTC,CASGGQGFYSYEQYF
few,TRBV11-2,NA,TRBJ1-1,TGTGCCAGCAGCTTAGCATTATCAGTCATGAACACTGAAGCTTTCTTT,CASSLALSVMNTEAFF
few,TRBV20-1,TRBD1,TRBJ1-1,TGCAGTGCTAGATCCGACAGGGACACTGAAGCTTTCTTT,CSARSDRDTEAFF
NA,TRBV20-1,NA,TRBJ2-7,TGCAGTGCCGCGGAGGGTTACGAGCAGTACTTC,CSAAEGYEQYF
many,TRBV11-2,TRBD1,TRBJ2-7,TGTGCCAGCAGCCTAGGGACAGGGAGGTACGAGCAGTACTTC,CASSLGTGRYEQYF
NA,TRBV29-1,TRBD1,TRBJ2-7,TGCAGCGCTAGACAGGGCTACGAGCAGTACTTC,CSARQGYEQYF
NA,TRBV28,TRBD2,TRBJ2-7,TGTGCCAGCAGTCGACTAGCGCTGTACGAGCAGTACTTC,CASSRLALYEQYF
NA,TRBV27,NA,TRBJ2-7,TGTGCCAGCAGTTTAGGGGGACCTGGGAGGAACGAGCAGTACTTC,CASSLGGPGRNEQYF
few,TRBV13,NA,TRBJ2-5,TGTGCCAGCAGCTTTTTGGGCGATCCCTGGGCCCAGTACTTC,CASSFLGDPWAQYF
few,TRBV12-3/TRBV12-4,NA,TRBJ2-7,TGTGCCAGCAGCCATTCCGGGACCTTTTACGAGCAGTACTTC,CASSHSGTFYEQYF